These 20 T cell receptor beta chains came from one sample sequenced in a study of Graves' ophthalmopathy and Graves' hyperthyroidism. RNA transcripts were the source from which TCR beta CDR3 regions were amplified. The authors performed first-round RT-PCR with HTBI primers and then a second-round multiplex PCR. One entry per CDR3 protein, called by TCRdb with MiXCR from the multiplex PCR reads. Here the sample spans 57,000 or so distinct CDR3 sequences, roughly half being singletons. Specimen: peripheral blood. The receptors were sampled from an adult woman with Graves' ophthalmopathy.

In this sample, this clonotype turned up many times. The genes are TRBV6-6 and TRBJ2-5; TRBD2 matches 9 bases. The CDR3 runs 14 residues. Unmatched junction bases numbered 0, after V lost 0 bases and J lost 4 bases. Per the germline V gene, CDR1 is MNHNY and CDR2 is SVGAGI (reference sequence). CDR3 region: CASSYSREGETQYF. Here the CDR3 DNA reads TGTGCCAGCAGTTACTCGCGGGAGGGAGAGACCCAGTACTTC.

At least ten counts were recorded for this clonotype. The rearrangement links TRBV5-6 to TRBJ1-2; TRBD1 is a possible D gene (5 bases). In germline, CDR1 is SGHDT, CDR2 YYEEEE. The CDR3 covers 15 residues. Trimming stripped 0 bases from V and 4 bases from J, with 13 bases between. CDR3 bases: TGTGCCAGCAGCTTGGGGTCAGGGACGGGCTATGGCTACACCTTC. This encodes CASSLGSGTGYGYTF.

The sample holds many counts of this clonotype. V is TRBV5-8 and J is TRBJ2-3, with unresolved D. The length of the CDR3 is 12 residues. Germline V gene lookup returns CDR1 SGHTS and CDR2 YDEGEE. The V and J ends lost 2 bases and 5 bases respectively, with 6 bases between them. The CDR3, as DNA: TGTGCCAGCAGCTTCTCTGGAGATACGCAGTATTTT. Protein sequence: CASSFSGDTQYF.

This clonotype appeared once. Relative to the germline gene, one junction end is altered; a read error may explain this. The V gene is TRBV19, the J gene TRBJ2-3; 9 nucleotides line up with TRBD2. There are 16 residues in the CDR3. Germline loops: CDR1 LNHDA, CDR2 SQIVND (reference sequence). CDR3 sequence (DNA): TGTGCCAGCAGTACGTACCCCCGGACTAGCGCAGATACGCAGTGTTTT. Translating gives CASSTYPRTSADTQCF.

In its sample, this clonotype is medium-sized (0.01 to 0.1%). The chain carries TRBV24-1 and TRBJ1-2; no reliable D call. Germline loops: CDR1 KGHDR, CDR2 SFDVKD. The CDR3 spans 12 residues. V was trimmed by 4 bases and J by 9 bases, leaving 11 bases between them. CDR3 in amino acids: CATSDLTKSYTF. CDR3 nucleotide sequence: TGTGCCACCAGTGACCTGACCAAGAGCTACACCTTC.

The chain employs TRBV25-1 and TRBJ1-2, with a tentative D call TRBD1 (5 bases). The V and J ends lost 1 base and 6 bases respectively, with 12 bases between them. CDR1 MGHDK and CDR2 SYGVNS come from the germline V gene. This CDR3 spans 14 amino acids. DNA of the CDR3: TGTGCCAGCAGTGAATGGTCCGGGGGGGATGGCTACACCTTC. Protein: CASSEWSGGDGYTF.

The count of this clonotype is one. Compared with germline, one end of the junction differs, possibly owing to a read error. V gene TRBV20-1 combines with J gene TRBJ2-7; a weak D match, TRBD2 (6 bases). The germline V gene encodes CDR1 DFQATT and CDR2 SNEGSKA (reference sequence). This CDR3 is built from 14 residues. CDR3 DNA sequence: TGCAGTGCTGGAGCCCCGGGACTCACCTATGAGCAGTACTTC. Translated, it gives CSAGAPGLTYEQYF.

This clonotype was observed a few times. V is TRBV20-1 and J is TRBJ1-6; possible D gene TRBD1, 6 bases. V dropped 6 bases and J dropped 7 bases, with 10 bases sitting between them. CDR3 length: 12 residues. Germline V lookup: CDR1 DFQATT, CDR2 SNEGSKA (reference sequence). CDR3 in DNA: TGCAGTGCGCCGAGGGGGAATTCACCCCTCCACTTT. This translates into CSAPRGNSPLHF.

This clonotype was seen once. This rearrangement joins TRBV7-2 to TRBJ1-5; no definite D call. The ends were cut back, 1 base at V and 11 bases at J, with 15 bases in the middle. The CDR3 runs to 14 residues. Germline V gene data show CDR1 as SGHTA and CDR2 as FQGNSA. CDR3 in DNA: TGTGCCAGCAGCTTAGGGGCTAGAAGCGAGACCCAGCATTTT. It encodes CASSLGARSETQHF.

This clonotype was found a few times. V usage is TRBV24-1 and J usage is TRBJ2-5; TRBD2 matches 7 bases. Germline V gene sequence: CDR1 KGHDR, CDR2 SFDVKD. The CDR3 runs 13 residues. With V trimmed by 3 bases and J by 7 bases, 4 bases remained unmatched. The DNA for the CDR3 is TGTGCCACCAGTGATAGGGTAGCGGGGACCCAGTACTTC. As protein: CATSDRVAGTQYF.

This chain joins TRBV12-3 or TRBV12-4 and TRBJ2-7, with a tentative D call TRBD2 (6 bases). This CDR3 spans 14 amino acids. V lost 6 bases, J lost 5 bases, and 17 bases lay in between. The chain's CDR3 is CASSPHAGSNEQYV. The CDR3, as DNA: TGTGCCAGCAGCCCCCATGCGGGAAGTAACGAGCAGTACGTC.

This clonotype was recorded at least ten times. The J gene is TRBJ2-7, the V gene TRBV10-2, with TRBD2 matching over 7 bases. The trim removed 6 bases at V and 5 bases at J, leaving 16 bases unmatched. The CDR3 runs 16 residues. CDR1 and CDR2 (germline): WSHSY, SAAADI. The CDR3 DNA reads TGCGCCAGCAGAGCTTGGGGGGGATCCGACGCCCACGAGCAGTACTTC. Its protein product is CASRAWGGSDAHEQYF.

The rearrangement uses TRBV7-9 and TRBJ1-2, with no clear D. The V gene lost 5 bases and the J gene lost 9 bases, with 22 bases spanning the gap. This CDR3 is built from 15 residues. Germline CDR1 is SEHNR and CDR2 is FQNEAQ (reference sequence). The CDR3 loop reads CASSPRGTVRACYTF. Here the CDR3 DNA reads TGTGCCAGCAGCCCTCGAGGCACGGTGCGGGCTTGCTACACCTTC.

This clonotype has ten or more counts. The rearrangement joins TRBV5-1 to TRBJ2-4, with D maybe TRBD1 (5 bases). CDR3 size: 16 residues. The germline gives CDR1 SGHRS, CDR2 YFSETQ. Trimming stripped 0 bases from V and 0 bases from J, with 10 bases between. The CDR3 nucleotides read TGCGCCAGCAGCTTGGAGGGGTCACCAGCCAAAAACATTCAGTACTTC. This gives the protein CASSLEGSPAKNIQYF. Complete variable domain (other parts from reference TRBV5-1 and TRBJ2-4): KAGVTQTPRYLIKTRGQQVTLSCSPISGHRSVSWYQQTPGQGLQFLFEYFSETQRNKGNFPGRFSGRQFSNSRSEMNVSTLELGDSALYLCASSLEGSPAKNIQYFGAGTRLSVL.

The chain combines TRBV20-1 with TRBJ2-7, with 7 bases that match TRBD1. From germline, CDR1 is DFQATT and CDR2 SNEGSKA (reference sequence). The CDR3 extends over 15 amino acids. V dropped 6 bases and J dropped 5; count of bases not matched to a gene: 16. CDR3 residues: CSAAPPTGVGNEQYF. Here the CDR3 DNA reads TGCAGTGCCGCCCCCCCAACAGGGGTAGGTAACGAGCAGTACTTC.

V usage is TRBV20-1 and J usage is TRBJ1-1; D is ambiguous. Trimming removed 2 bases from V and 11 bases from J, with 12 bases in between. The CDR3 sequence is 11 residues long. Germline CDR1 and CDR2: DFQATT and SNEGSKA (reference sequence). The CDR3 region has the DNA TGCAGTGCTAGAAGGCCTTCCTCCGCTTTCTTT. This sequence encodes CSARRPSSAFF.

The table lists this clonotype with many counts. The rearrangement links TRBV7-9 to TRBJ2-1; TRBD1 agrees at 7 bases. Per the germline V gene, CDR1 is SEHNR and CDR2 is FQNEAQ (reference sequence). The CDR3 runs to 15 residues. Losses at the gene ends were 4 bases for V and 8 bases for J; bases not matched to a gene: 11. CDR3 sequence reads: CASSSDRLRSDEQFF. The CDR3 coding sequence is TGTGCCAGCAGCTCGGACAGGTTAAGGTCGGATGAGCAGTTCTTC.

This clonotype was detected ten times or more. The chain links TRBV4-1 to TRBJ1-2, with 10 bases fitting TRBD1. This CDR3 spans 18 amino acids. The trim removed 3 bases at V and 7 bases at J, leaving 17 bases unmatched. Germline V gene data show CDR1 as MGHRA and CDR2 as YSYEKL. The CDR3, as DNA: TGCGCCAGCAGCCAGTATGCCGGGACAGGGGCCAGAGCGGGTGGCTACACCTTC. It yields the protein CASSQYAGTGARAGGYTF.

There are many counts of this clonotype. CDR3 region: CSASPGGPGTEAFF. The CDR3 coding sequence is TGCAGTGCTAGCCCCGGGGGCCCGGGCACTGAAGCTTTCTTT. The chain employs TRBV20-1 and TRBJ1-1; perhaps TRBD1 as D (6 bases). CDR1 is DFQATT, CDR2 SNEGSKA, per germline (reference sequence). CDR3 length equals 14 residues. V lost 3 bases to trimming and J lost 4 bases, with 15 bases between them.

The chain uses TRBV29-1 and TRBJ1-2; weak D call: TRBD1 (6 bases). Trimming left V 8 bases short and J 6 bases short, with 22 bases between. The V gene's germline CDR1 is SQVTM and CDR2 ANQGSEA. This CDR3 has 14 residues. The CDR3 sequence: CSTKGGALLNGYTF. The CDR3 nucleotides read TGCAGCACTAAAGGGGGTGCTCTACTAAATGGCTACACCTTC.